Listed below are T cell receptor beta chains from one sample, sequenced in a study of T cells in Graves' hyperthyroidism and ophthalmopathy. Using its own MiXCR run on the multiplex PCR reads, TCRdb lists one record per CDR3 protein. Among around 700,000 distinct CDR3 sequences listed, 18% were seen once. Sequencing was done on a sample of blood. These receptors originate from a woman aged 45-65 years with Graves' hyperthyroidism that later progressed to Graves' ophthalmopathy. CDR3s leave out the opening cysteine and the closing phenylalanine or tryptophan.

j_gene: TRBJ1-2; v_gene: TRBV16; CDR3aa: ASSQSAEAYGYA
j_gene: TRBJ1-1; v_gene: TRBV5-4; CDR3aa: ASSLTGNTNTEAF
j_gene: TRBJ2-5; v_gene: TRBV9; CDR3aa: ASSGAETNRFRQY
j_gene: TRBJ2-5; v_gene: TRBV6-1; CDR3aa: ASSTGTVQETQY
j_gene: TRBJ2-6; v_gene: TRBV6-5; CDR3aa: ASSLLGQGWIPGANVLT
j_gene: TRBJ1-2; v_gene: TRBV27; CDR3aa: ASSLSRVDYGYT
j_gene: TRBJ2-3; v_gene: TRBV2; CDR3aa: ASSAASDTQY
j_gene: TRBJ1-6; v_gene: TRBV20-1; CDR3aa: SAIPNVSPLH
j_gene: TRBJ1-2; v_gene: TRBV7-9; CDR3aa: ASSLEASRGGYT
j_gene: TRBJ1-1; v_gene: TRBV12-3/TRBV12-4; CDR3aa: ASTGDGVFLAF
j_gene: TRBJ1-1; v_gene: TRBV14; CDR3aa: ASSQGLRQTNTEAF
j_gene: TRBJ1-3; v_gene: TRBV20-1; CDR3aa: SASGWGSGNTIY
j_gene: TRBJ1-5; v_gene: TRBV6-1; CDR3aa: ASTRGAGPNQPQH
j_gene: TRBJ1-2; v_gene: TRBV9; CDR3aa: ASSVGSRDSYGYT
j_gene: TRBJ1-4; v_gene: TRBV9; CDR3aa: ASSVGGKPNEKLF
j_gene: TRBJ2-2; v_gene: TRBV30; CDR3aa: AWSVQGLNTGGLF
j_gene: TRBJ2-3; v_gene: TRBV6-9; CDR3aa: ASSDRSSPSTDTQY
j_gene: TRBJ1-2; v_gene: TRBV11-2; CDR3aa: ASSLVRSGRRNYGYT
j_gene: TRBJ1-1; v_gene: TRBV7-9; CDR3aa: ASRVRAGTGSLEAF
j_gene: TRBJ2-7; v_gene: TRBV28; CDR3aa: ASSLFGRHYEQY
j_gene: TRBJ1-1; v_gene: TRBV30; CDR3aa: AWSGLNTEAF
j_gene: TRBJ1-1; v_gene: TRBV30; CDR3aa: ALQGEDTEAF
j_gene: TRBJ1-1; v_gene: TRBV11-2; CDR3aa: ASTFSRRMNTEAF
j_gene: TRBJ1-2; v_gene: TRBV6-1; CDR3aa: ASRETGAGGGYT
j_gene: TRBJ1-4; v_gene: TRBV7-9; CDR3aa: ASSRWTTVEDEKLF
j_gene: TRBJ2-1; v_gene: TRBV5-1; CDR3aa: ASSLVLAGDNEQF
j_gene: TRBJ2-3; v_gene: TRBV29-1; CDR3aa: SALSGGESTDTQY
j_gene: TRBJ1-2; v_gene: TRBV7-2; CDR3aa: ASSPPGHGYGYT
j_gene: TRBJ1-3; v_gene: TRBV7-9; CDR3aa: ASSYPTGPGNTIY
j_gene: TRBJ2-5; v_gene: TRBV20-1; CDR3aa: SASLGGTKETQY
j_gene: TRBJ1-2; v_gene: TRBV5-4; CDR3aa: ASSSPGQGHGYT
j_gene: TRBJ1-4; v_gene: TRBV12-3/TRBV12-4; CDR3aa: ASRITGLDEKLF
j_gene: TRBJ1-2; v_gene: TRBV19; CDR3aa: ASSARTGALDGYT
j_gene: TRBJ1-2; v_gene: TRBV7-8; CDR3aa: ASSLMGGDNYGYT
j_gene: TRBJ2-7; v_gene: TRBV7-6; CDR3aa: ASSLLTALSYEQY
j_gene: TRBJ1-2; v_gene: TRBV27; CDR3aa: ASSSYPGQMYNYGYT
j_gene: TRBJ1-4; v_gene: TRBV7-7; CDR3aa: ASSRAYNEKLF
j_gene: TRBJ1-2; v_gene: TRBV6-1; CDR3aa: ASRLHGRDIYGYT
j_gene: TRBJ1-4; v_gene: TRBV4-1; CDR3aa: ASSQDAEWANEKLF
j_gene: TRBJ2-1; v_gene: TRBV6-1; CDR3aa: ASSNSGGSDEQF
j_gene: TRBJ1-3; v_gene: TRBV10-3; CDR3aa: AAEGGNTIY